The rows below give T cell receptor beta chains drawn from one sample of a study of cytomegalovirus exposure and HLA in healthy donors. TCRdb's table, derived via immunoSEQ multiplex PCR, lists solely in-frame clones and lacks some. Found here are 150,000 to 200,000 clones, 81% of them singletons; the top ten hold 3.8%. Specimen: PBMCs. The receptors stem from a man aged 45-65 years in good health and CMV-seronegative. Both conserved end residues are part of each CDR3. Fields, in order: D gene, V gene, J gene, clone size, CDR3 protein, CDR3 DNA. D genes are given only for firm matches. The size entry is marked missing in some rows and otherwise reads once, few, many or a size class.

d_call: NA
v_call: TRBV14
j_call: TRBJ1-6
clone_size: NA
cdr3_aa: CASSQDHGGDNSPLHF
cdr3_nt: TGTGCCAGCAGCCAAGATCATGGAGGGGATAATTCACCCCTCCACTTT

d_call: NA
v_call: TRBV5-1
j_call: TRBJ2-7
clone_size: NA
cdr3_aa: CASSARDNLMGYEQYF
cdr3_nt: TGCGCCAGCAGCGCCCGGGACAATTTAATGGGCTACGAGCAGTACTTC

d_call: TRBD1
v_call: TRBV2
j_call: TRBJ2-7
clone_size: once
cdr3_aa: CASIRPGQGYEQYF
cdr3_nt: TGTGCCAGCATCCGCCCGGGACAGGGATACGAGCAGTACTTC

d_call: TRBD1
v_call: TRBV10-3
j_call: TRBJ2-7
clone_size: NA
cdr3_aa: CAIRGQESYEQYF
cdr3_nt: TGTGCCATCAGGGGACAGGAGTCCTACGAGCAGTACTTC

d_call: NA
v_call: TRBV7-9
j_call: TRBJ1-1
clone_size: NA
cdr3_aa: CASSSSGYTPLF
cdr3_nt: TGTGCCAGCAGCTCGAGCGGGTATACCCCCCTCTTT

d_call: NA
v_call: TRBV5-5
j_call: TRBJ1-6
clone_size: NA
cdr3_aa: CASSLNGPGWGSPLHF
cdr3_nt: TGTGCCAGCAGCTTGAATGGCCCAGGGTGGGGTTCACCCCTCCACTTT

d_call: TRBD1
v_call: TRBV18
j_call: TRBJ2-7
clone_size: NA
cdr3_aa: CASSDGQGAGEQYF
cdr3_nt: TGTGCCAGCTCAGACGGACAGGGGGCGGGAGAGCAGTACTTC

d_call: NA
v_call: TRBV5-4
j_call: TRBJ2-1
clone_size: once
cdr3_aa: CASSLDPQGGRNEQFF
cdr3_nt: TGTGCCAGCAGCTTGGATCCACAGGGTGGGCGGAATGAGCAGTTCTTC

d_call: TRBD1
v_call: TRBV11-2
j_call: TRBJ2-3
clone_size: NA
cdr3_aa: CASSSLGQGATDTQYF
cdr3_nt: TGTGCCAGCAGCTCGCTTGGACAGGGTGCCACAGATACGCAGTATTTT

d_call: TRBD1
v_call: TRBV6-5
j_call: TRBJ1-2
clone_size: NA
cdr3_aa: CASSAGQGSSGYTF
cdr3_nt: TGTGCCAGCAGTGCGGGACAGGGGTCTTCTGGCTACACCTTC

d_call: TRBD1
v_call: TRBV14
j_call: TRBJ1-4
clone_size: NA
cdr3_aa: CASSQEGTGSNEKLFF
cdr3_nt: TGTGCCAGCAGCCAAGAAGGGACAGGGTCTAATGAAAAACTGTTTTTT

d_call: NA
v_call: TRBV9
j_call: TRBJ2-7
clone_size: NA
cdr3_aa: CASSVASTGVSDEQYF
cdr3_nt: TGTGCCAGCAGCGTAGCTTCTACGGGGGTCTCGGACGAGCAGTACTTC

d_call: TRBD1
v_call: TRBV6-5
j_call: TRBJ1-1
clone_size: NA
cdr3_aa: CASSVTGAEAFF
cdr3_nt: TGTGCCAGCAGCGTGACAGGGGCTGAAGCTTTCTTT

d_call: NA
v_call: TRBV7-2
j_call: TRBJ2-7
clone_size: NA
cdr3_aa: CASRKKGLQPNYEQYF
cdr3_nt: TGTGCCAGCAGAAAAAAGGGGCTCCAGCCTAACTACGAGCAGTACTTC

d_call: NA
v_call: TRBV7-2
j_call: TRBJ1-1
clone_size: NA
cdr3_aa: CASSLGRGANTEAFF
cdr3_nt: TGTGCCAGCAGCTTAGGGCGGGGGGCGAACACTGAAGCTTTCTTT

d_call: NA
v_call: TRBV14
j_call: TRBJ2-2
clone_size: NA
cdr3_aa: CASSLGQGRSTGELFF
cdr3_nt: TGTGCCAGCAGCCTGGGTCAGGGAAGGAGCACCGGGGAGCTGTTTTTT